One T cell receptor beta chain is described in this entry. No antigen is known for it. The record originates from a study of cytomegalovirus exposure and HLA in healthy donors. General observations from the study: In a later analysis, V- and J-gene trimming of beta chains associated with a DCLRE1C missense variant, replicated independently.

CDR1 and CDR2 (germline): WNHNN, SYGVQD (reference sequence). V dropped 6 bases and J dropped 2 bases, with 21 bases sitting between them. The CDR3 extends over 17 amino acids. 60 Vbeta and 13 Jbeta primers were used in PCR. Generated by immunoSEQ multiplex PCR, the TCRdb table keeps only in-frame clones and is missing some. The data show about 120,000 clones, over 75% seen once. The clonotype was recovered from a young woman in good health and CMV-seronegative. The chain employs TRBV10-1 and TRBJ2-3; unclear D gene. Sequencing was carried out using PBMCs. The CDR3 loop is CASSVPGSIRHTDTQYF. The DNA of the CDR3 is TGCGCCAGCAGCGTTCCAGGATCCATTCGGCACACAGATACGCAGTATTTT.